This T cell receptor (beta chain) emerged from a study of blood T cells in healthy people across ages. Study-level points and caveats: Relative to aged donors, long-lived donors carried more naive CD4+ cells and displayed higher diversity.

Trimming cost V 4 bases and J 4 bases, with 11 bases left between them. Germline V CDR1 and CDR2: MNHEY, SMNVEV (reference sequence). The CDR3 totals 13 residues. Through a sample-barcoded 5' primer and a J-beta primer mix, a second PCR was run for about 6 to 11 cycles. Unique molecular identifiers of 12 random nucleotides labeled each cDNA. CDR3-containing paired-end reads numbering at least 2.5 million came from each sample. TCRdb reanalysed the 5' RACE reads using MiXCR and keeps one entry per CDR3 protein. The sample gives 700,000 to 950,000 distinct CDR3 sequences, 40% to 45% of which show up once; 20% to 25% is in the top ten. A note on this clonotype: Its antigen is unidentified.

The chain is built from TRBV27 and TRBJ2-7; tentatively, D is TRBD2 (6 bases). This sequence was found in a woman aged 60-75 years in good health. The sequencing sample was made of blood. The CDR3 region is CASSSNGGYEQYF. The CDR3 region has the DNA TGTGCCAGCAGTTCCAACGGGGGATACGAGCAGTACTTC.